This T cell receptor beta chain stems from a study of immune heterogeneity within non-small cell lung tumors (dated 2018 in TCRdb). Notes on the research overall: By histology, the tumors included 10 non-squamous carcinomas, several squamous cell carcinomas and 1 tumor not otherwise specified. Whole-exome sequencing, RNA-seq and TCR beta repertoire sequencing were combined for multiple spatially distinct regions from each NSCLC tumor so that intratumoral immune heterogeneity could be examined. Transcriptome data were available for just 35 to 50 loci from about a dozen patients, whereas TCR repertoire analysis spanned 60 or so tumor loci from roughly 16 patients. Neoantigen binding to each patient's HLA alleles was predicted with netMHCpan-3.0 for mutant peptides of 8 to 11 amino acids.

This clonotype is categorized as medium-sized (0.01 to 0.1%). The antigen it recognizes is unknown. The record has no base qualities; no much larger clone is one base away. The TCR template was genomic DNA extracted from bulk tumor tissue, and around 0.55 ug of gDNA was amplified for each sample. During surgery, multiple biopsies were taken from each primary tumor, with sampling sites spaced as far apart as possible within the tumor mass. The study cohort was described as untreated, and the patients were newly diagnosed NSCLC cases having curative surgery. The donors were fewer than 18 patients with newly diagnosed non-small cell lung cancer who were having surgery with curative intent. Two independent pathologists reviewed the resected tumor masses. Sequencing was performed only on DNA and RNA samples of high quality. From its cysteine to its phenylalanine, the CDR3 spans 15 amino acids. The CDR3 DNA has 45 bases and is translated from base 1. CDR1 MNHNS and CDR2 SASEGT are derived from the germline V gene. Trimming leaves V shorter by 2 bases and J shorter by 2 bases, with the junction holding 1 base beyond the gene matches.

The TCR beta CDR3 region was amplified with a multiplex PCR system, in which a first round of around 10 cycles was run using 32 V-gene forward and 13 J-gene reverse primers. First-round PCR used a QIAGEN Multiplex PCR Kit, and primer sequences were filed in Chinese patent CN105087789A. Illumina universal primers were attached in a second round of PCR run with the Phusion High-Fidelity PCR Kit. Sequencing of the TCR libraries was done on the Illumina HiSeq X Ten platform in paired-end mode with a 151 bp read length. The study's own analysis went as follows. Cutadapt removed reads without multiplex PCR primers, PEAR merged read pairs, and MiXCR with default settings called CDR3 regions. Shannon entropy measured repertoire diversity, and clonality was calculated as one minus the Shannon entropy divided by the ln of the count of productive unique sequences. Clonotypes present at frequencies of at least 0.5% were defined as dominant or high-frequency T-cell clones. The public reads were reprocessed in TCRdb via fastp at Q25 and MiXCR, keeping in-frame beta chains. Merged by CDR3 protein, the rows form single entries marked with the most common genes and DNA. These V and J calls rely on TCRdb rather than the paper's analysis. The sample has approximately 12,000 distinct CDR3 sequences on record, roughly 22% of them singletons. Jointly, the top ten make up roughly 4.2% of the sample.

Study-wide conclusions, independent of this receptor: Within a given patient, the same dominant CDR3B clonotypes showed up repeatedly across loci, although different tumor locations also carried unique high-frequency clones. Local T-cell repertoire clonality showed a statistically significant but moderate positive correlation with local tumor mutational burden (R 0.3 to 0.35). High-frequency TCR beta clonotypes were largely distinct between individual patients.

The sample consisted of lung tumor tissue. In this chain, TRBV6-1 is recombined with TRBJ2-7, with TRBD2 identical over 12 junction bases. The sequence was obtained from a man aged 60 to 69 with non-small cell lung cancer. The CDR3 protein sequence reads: CASSELAGGPYEQYF. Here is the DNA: TGTGCCAGCAGTGAACTAGCGGGAGGGCCCTACGAGCAGTACTTC.